This TCR beta chain is from a study of blood T cell repertoires in COVID-19. Turning to the study itself: From T cells, B-cell-depleted T cells, or PBMCs came the material, which was cDNA or gDNA.

Using immunoSEQ multiplex PCR, the repertoire was profiled, and TCRdb retains in-frame clones only, with some absent. Of approximately 300,000 clones in the sample, approximately 90% were seen once. Cohort 3 donors were reported recovered after two negative PCRs, clearance, or symptom resolution. The germline V gene encodes CDR1 SGHRS and CDR2 YFSETQ. The CDR3 length is 13 residues. V was trimmed by 3 bases and J by 5 bases, leaving 11 bases between them. The sample taken for sequencing was PBMCs or T cells enriched from blood (not recorded which). The sequence derives from a woman in her late teens or twenties who had recovered from COVID-19. V usage is TRBV5-1 and J usage is TRBJ1-1, with D perhaps TRBD1 (5 bases). The CDR3 coding sequence is TGCGCCAGCAGCTATGGGAAGGGGACTGAAGCTTTCTTT. Translation gives CASSYGKGTEAFF.